This T cell receptor (beta chain) was found in a study of blood T cell repertoires in COVID-19. Study background: Specimens from acute and convalescent COVID-19 originated in the United States, Italy and Spain.

Original analysis: Amplified reference gene primers provided the basis for estimating nucleated cell counts. Method: immunoSEQ multiplex PCR; TCRdb's copy keeps in-frame clones and lacks some. From that table come the V and J calls and clone size; the DNA was used to work out D and trimming. The sample has 230,000 or so clones; 75% to 90% are singletons. Participants' reported clinical history set cohort assignment. This sequence originates from a middle-aged woman with acute COVID-19. The specimen was PBMCs or T cells enriched from blood (not recorded which).

In nucleotides, the CDR3 is TGTGCCAGCAGCTTGGGCCACAGTGGGAGCTATGGCTACACCTTC. Encoded protein: CASSLGHSGSYGYTF. V usage is TRBV5-5 and J usage is TRBJ1-2, with D uncertain. The CDR3 is 15 residues long. CDR1 and CDR2 (germline): SGHKS, YYEKEE (reference sequence). Trimming removed 0 bases at V and 4 bases at J, with 13 bases between. Supplemented by reference TRBV5-5 and TRBJ1-2, the full variable domain reads DAGVTQSPTHLIKTRGQQVTLRCSPISGHKSVSWYQQVLGQGPQFIFQYYEKEERGRGNFPDRFSARQFPNYSSELNVNALLLGDSALYLCASSLGHSGSYGYTFGSGTRLTVV.